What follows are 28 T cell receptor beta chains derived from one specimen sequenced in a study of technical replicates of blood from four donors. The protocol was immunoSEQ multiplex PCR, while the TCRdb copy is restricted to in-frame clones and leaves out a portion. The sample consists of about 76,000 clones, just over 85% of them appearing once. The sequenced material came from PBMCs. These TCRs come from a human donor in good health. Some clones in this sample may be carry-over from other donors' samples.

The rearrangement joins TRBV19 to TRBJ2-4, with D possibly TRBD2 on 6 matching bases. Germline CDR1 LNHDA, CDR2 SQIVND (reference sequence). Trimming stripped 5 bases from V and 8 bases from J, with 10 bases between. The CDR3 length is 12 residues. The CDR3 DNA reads TGTGCCAGTAGTCGGGGACTGGACATTCAGTACTTC. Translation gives CASSRGLDIQYF.

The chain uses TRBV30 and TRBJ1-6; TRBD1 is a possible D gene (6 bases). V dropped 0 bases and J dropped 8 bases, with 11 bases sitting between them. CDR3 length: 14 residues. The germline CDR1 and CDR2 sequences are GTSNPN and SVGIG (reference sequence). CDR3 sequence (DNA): TGTGCCTGGAGTGTACCACAGGGTTATTCACCCCTCCACTTT. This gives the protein CAWSVPQGYSPLHF. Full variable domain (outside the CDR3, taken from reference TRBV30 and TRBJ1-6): SQTIHQWPATLVQPVGSPLSLECTVEGTSNPNLYWYRQAAGRGLQLLFYSVGIGQISSEVPQNLSASRPQDRQFILSSKKLLLSDSGFYLCAWSVPQGYSPLHFGNGTRLTVT.

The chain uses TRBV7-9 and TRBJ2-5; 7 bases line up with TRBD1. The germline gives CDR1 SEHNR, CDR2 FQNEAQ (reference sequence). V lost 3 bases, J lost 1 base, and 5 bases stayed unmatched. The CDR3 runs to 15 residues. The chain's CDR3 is CASSFYRDSQETQYF. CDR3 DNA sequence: TGTGCCAGCAGCTTCTACCGGGACAGCCAAGAGACCCAGTACTTC.

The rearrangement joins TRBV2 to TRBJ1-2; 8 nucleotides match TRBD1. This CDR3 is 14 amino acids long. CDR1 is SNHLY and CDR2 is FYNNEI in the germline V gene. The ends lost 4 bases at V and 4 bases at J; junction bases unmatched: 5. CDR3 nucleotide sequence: TGTGCCAGCAGTGTGGCAGGGGGCCTCTATGGCTACACCTTC. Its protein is CASSVAGGLYGYTF.

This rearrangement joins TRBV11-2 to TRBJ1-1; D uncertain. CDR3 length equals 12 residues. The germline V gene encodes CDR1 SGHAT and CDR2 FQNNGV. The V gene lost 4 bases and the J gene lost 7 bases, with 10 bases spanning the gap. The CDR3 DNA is TGTGCCAGCAGCTCCCGACACCTTGAAGCTTTCTTT. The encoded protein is CASSSRHLEAFF.

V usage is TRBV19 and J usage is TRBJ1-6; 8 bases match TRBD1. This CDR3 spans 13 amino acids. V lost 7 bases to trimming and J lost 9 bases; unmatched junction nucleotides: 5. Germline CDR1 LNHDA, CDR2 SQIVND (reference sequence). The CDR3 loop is CASMGQAVSPLHF. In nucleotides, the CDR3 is TGTGCCAGTATGGGACAGGCGGTTTCACCCCTCCACTTT. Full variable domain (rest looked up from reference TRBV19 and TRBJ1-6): DGGITQSPKYLFRKEGQNVTLSCEQNLNHDAMYWYRQDPGQGLRLIYYSQIVNDFQKGDIAEGYSVSREKKESFPLTVTSAQKNPTAFYLCASMGQAVSPLHFGNGTRLTVT.

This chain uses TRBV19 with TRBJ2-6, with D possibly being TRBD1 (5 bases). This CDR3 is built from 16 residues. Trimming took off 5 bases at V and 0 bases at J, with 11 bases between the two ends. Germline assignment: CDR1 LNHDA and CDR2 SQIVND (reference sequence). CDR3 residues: CASSDDSSSGANVLTF. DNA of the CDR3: TGTGCCAGTAGTGATGACAGTAGCTCTGGGGCCAACGTCCTGACTTTC.

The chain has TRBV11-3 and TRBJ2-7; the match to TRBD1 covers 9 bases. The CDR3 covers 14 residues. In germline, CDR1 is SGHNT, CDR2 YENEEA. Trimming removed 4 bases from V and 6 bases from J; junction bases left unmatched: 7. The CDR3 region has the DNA TGTGCCAGCAGCTCAGACCTACAGGGGGCCGAGCAGTACTTC. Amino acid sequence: CASSSDLQGAEQYF.

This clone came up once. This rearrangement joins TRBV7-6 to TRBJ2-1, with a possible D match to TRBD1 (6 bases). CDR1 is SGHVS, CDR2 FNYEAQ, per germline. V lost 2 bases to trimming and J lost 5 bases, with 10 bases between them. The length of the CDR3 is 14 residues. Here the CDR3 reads CASSLQQGNNEQFF. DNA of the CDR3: TGTGCCAGCAGCTTACAACAGGGCAACAATGAGCAGTTCTTC.

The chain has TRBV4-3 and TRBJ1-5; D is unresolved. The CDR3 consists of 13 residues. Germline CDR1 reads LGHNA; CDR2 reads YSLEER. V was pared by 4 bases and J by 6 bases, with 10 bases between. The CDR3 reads CASSPRPGQPQHF. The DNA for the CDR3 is TGCGCCAGCAGCCCCCGCCCAGGTCAGCCCCAGCATTTT.

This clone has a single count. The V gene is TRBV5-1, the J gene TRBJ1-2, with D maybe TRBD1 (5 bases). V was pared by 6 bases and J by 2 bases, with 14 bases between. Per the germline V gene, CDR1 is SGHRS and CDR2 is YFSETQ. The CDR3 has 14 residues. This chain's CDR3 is CASTKAQGNYGYTF. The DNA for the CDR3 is TGCGCCAGCACCAAGGCCCAGGGAAACTATGGCTACACCTTC.

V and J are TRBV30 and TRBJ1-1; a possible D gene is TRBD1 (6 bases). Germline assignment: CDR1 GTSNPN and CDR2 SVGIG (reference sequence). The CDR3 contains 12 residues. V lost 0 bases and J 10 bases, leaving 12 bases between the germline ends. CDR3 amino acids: CAWSVQGRGAFF. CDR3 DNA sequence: TGTGCCTGGAGTGTACAGGGCAGGGGAGCTTTCTTT.

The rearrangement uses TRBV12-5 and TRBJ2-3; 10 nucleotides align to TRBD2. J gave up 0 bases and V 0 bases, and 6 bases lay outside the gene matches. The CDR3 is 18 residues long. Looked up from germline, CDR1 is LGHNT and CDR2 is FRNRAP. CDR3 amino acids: CASGLVRSGGASTDTQYF. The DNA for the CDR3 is TGTGCTAGTGGTTTGGTACGAAGCGGGGGGGCTAGCACAGATACGCAGTATTTT.

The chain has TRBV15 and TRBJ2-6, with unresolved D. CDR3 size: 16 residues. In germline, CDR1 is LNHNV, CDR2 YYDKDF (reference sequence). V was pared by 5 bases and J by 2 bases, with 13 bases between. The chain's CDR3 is CATSHELKPGANVLTF. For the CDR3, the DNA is TGTGCCACCAGCCATGAGTTAAAACCTGGGGCCAACGTCCTGACTTTC.

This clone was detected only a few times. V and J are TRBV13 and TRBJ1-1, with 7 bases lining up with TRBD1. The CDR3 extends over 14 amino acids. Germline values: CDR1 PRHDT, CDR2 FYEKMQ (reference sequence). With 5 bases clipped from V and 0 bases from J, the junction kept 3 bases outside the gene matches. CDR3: CASSRGQMNTEAFF. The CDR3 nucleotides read TGTGCCAGCAGCCGGGGACAGATGAACACTGAAGCTTTCTTT. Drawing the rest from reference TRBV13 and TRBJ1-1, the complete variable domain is AAGVIQSPRHLIKEKRETATLKCYPIPRHDTVYWYQQGPGQDPQFLISFYEKMQSDKGSIPDRFSAQQFSDYHSELNMSSLELGDSALYFCASSRGQMNTEAFFGQGTRLTVV.

The CDR3 here is CASSGPGQGSGEAFF. In nucleotides, the CDR3 is TGTGCCAGTAGTGGACCGGGACAGGGGTCAGGGGAAGCTTTCTTT. This chain links TRBV19 with TRBJ1-1; TRBD1 aligns across 10 bases. The CDR3 length is 15 residues. The germline V gene encodes CDR1 LNHDA and CDR2 SQIVND (reference sequence). The V segment lost 5 bases and the J segment 8 bases; nucleotides outside the gene matches: 11.

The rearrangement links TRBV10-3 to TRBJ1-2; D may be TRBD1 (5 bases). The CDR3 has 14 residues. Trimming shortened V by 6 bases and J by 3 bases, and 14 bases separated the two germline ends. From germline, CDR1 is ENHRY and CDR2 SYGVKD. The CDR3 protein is CAIRDYGGDYGYTF. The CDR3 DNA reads TGTGCCATCAGGGATTACGGGGGGGACTATGGCTACACCTTC.

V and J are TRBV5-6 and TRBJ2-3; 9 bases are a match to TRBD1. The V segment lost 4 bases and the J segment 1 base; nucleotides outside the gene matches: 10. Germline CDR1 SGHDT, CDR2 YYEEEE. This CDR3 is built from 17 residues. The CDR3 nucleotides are TGTGCCAGCAGCGCACTCACAGGGGGCGTAGGCACAGATACGCAGTATTTT. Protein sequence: CASSALTGGVGTDTQYF.

The CDR3 loop reads CASGQGEETQYF. The CDR3 region has the DNA TGTGCCAGTGGACAGGGGGAAGAGACCCAGTACTTC. V usage is TRBV6-6 and J usage is TRBJ2-5, with 10 bases matching TRBD1. The CDR3 is 12 amino acids. The J segment lost 3 bases and the V segment lost 9 bases, leaving 1 base of the junction unmatched. The germline CDR1 and CDR2 sequences are MNHNY and SVGAGI (reference sequence).

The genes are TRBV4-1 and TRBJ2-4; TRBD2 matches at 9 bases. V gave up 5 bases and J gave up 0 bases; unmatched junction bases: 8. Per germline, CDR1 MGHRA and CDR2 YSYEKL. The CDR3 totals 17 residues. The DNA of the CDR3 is TGCGCCAGCAGCGAAAATTTAGCGGGAGCAGCCAAAAACATTCAGTACTTC. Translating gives CASSENLAGAAKNIQYF.

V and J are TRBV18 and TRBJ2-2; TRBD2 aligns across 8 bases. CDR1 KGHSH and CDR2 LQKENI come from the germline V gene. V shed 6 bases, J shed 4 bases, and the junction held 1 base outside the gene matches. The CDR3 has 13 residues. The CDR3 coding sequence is TGTGCCAGCTCCGGGACTAGCACCGGGGAGCTGTTTTTT. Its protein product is CASSGTSTGELFF.

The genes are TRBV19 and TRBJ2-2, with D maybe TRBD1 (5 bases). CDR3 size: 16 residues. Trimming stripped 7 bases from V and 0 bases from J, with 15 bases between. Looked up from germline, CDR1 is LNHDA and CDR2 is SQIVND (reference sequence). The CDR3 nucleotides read TGTGCCAGTATGGCAGGGAAGCCCGCGAACACCGGGGAGCTGTTTTTT. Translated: CASMAGKPANTGELFF.

CDR3 in DNA: TGTGCCAGCAGCTTAATGAACGGGGGGGCCCAGGAGACCCAGTACTTC. Amino acids: CASSLMNGGAQETQYF. V is TRBV7-3 and J is TRBJ2-5; 8 bases map to TRBD2. Per the germline V gene, CDR1 is SGHTA and CDR2 is FQGTGA. The CDR3 runs 16 residues. Trimming took 1 base from V and 5 from J; bases not matched to a gene: 9.

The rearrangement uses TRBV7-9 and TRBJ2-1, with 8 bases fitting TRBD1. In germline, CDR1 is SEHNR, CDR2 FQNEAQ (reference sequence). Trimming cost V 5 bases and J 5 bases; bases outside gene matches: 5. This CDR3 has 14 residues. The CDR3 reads CASSNLDRDNEQFF. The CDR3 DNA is TGTGCCAGCAGCAACCTGGACAGGGACAATGAGCAGTTCTTC.

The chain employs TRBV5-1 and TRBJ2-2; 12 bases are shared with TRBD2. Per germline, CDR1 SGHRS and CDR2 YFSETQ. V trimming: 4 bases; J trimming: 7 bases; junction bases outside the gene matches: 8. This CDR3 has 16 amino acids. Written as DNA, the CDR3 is TGCGCCAGCAGCCCGACTAGCGGGAGCCCCCTCGGGGAGCTGTTTTTT. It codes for CASSPTSGSPLGELFF.

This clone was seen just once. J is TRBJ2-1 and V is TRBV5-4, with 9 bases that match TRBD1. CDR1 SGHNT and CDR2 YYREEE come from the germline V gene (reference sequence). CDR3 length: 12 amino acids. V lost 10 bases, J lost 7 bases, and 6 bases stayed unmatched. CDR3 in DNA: TGTGCCGGGGGACAGGGAAGGAATGAGCAGTTCTTC. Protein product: CAGGQGRNEQFF.

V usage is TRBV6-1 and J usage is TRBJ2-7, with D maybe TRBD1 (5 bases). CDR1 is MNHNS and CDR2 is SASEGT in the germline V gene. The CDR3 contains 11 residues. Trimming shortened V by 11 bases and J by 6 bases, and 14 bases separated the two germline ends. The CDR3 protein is CAVKQAAEQYF. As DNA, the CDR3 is TGTGCCGTTAAACAGGCAGCCGAGCAGTACTTC.

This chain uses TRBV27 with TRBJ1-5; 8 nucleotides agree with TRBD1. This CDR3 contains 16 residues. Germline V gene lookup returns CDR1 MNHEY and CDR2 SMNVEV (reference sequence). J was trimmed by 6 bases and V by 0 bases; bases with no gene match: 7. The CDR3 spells CASSLSGMTGVQPQHF. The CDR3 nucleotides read TGTGCCAGCAGTTTATCCGGAATGACAGGGGTTCAGCCCCAGCATTTT.